One and the same sample provided the 16 T cell receptor beta chains below, sequenced in a study of response to subunit inactivated influenza vaccine. TCRdb called the RT-PCR reads again in MiXCR, with one record for every CDR3 protein. The sample gives around 480,000 distinct CDR3 sequences, more than 15% of which show up once; 3% is in the top ten. The material sequenced was CD4+ T cells sorted from PBMCs, taken 23 to 25 months after vaccination. The receptors here all came from a man between 45 and 75 years old who received an inactivated influenza vaccine.

The chain is built from TRBV20-1 and TRBJ2-7; 8 nucleotides match TRBD2. The CDR3 is 14 amino acids. V trimming: 0 bases; J trimming: 7 bases; junction bases outside the gene matches: 8. Germline CDR1 and CDR2: DFQATT and SNEGSKA (reference sequence). The CDR3 reads CSARDTGGPREQYF. CDR3 sequence (DNA): TGCAGTGCTAGAGATACGGGAGGGCCACGGGAGCAGTACTTC.

The chain joins TRBV9 to TRBJ2-3; D is possibly TRBD1 or TRBD2 (5 bases each). With 2 bases removed from V and 2 bases from J, the gap between germline ends came to 9 bases. The CDR3 loop spans 14 amino acids. Looked up from germline, CDR1 is SGDLS and CDR2 is YYNGEE. The CDR3 region has the DNA TGTGCCAGCAGCGTGGGACGGACCACAGATACGCAGTATTTT. Translating it yields CASSVGRTTDTQYF.

This clonotype was detected only a few times. The rearrangement uses TRBV7-9 and TRBJ1-1; TRBD1 matches 7 bases. Trimming at V came to 3 bases and at J to 10 bases, leaving 5 bases not matched to a gene. Germline V CDR1 and CDR2: SEHNR, FQNEAQ (reference sequence). The CDR3 has 12 residues. This CDR3 reads CASSFGEGAAFF. CDR3 DNA sequence: TGTGCCAGCAGCTTCGGGGAGGGGGCAGCTTTCTTT. Looking up the rest from reference TRBV7-9 and TRBJ1-1 gives the full variable domain: DTGVSQNPRHKITKRGQNVTFRCDPISEHNRLYWYRQTLGQGPEFLTYFQNEAQLEKSRLLSDRFSAERPKGSFSTLEIQRTEQGDSAMYLCASSFGEGAAFFGQGTRLTVV.

This clonotype has more than one count but fewer than ten. This chain connects TRBV20-1 to TRBJ2-5; D is possibly TRBD2 (6 bases). The CDR3 is made up of 14 amino acids. V lost 5 bases, J lost 4 bases, and 17 bases lay in between. Germline CDR1 reads DFQATT; CDR2 reads SNEGSKA (reference sequence). Here the CDR3 DNA reads TGCAGTGCTGTTGAGGTGGGGGGTTTAGAGACCCAGTACTTC. Encoded protein: CSAVEVGGLETQYF.

This clonotype was seen many times. The chain employs TRBV12-3 or TRBV12-4 and TRBJ1-5; 9 bases are a match to TRBD1. V lost 5 bases to trimming and J lost 6 bases; unmatched junction nucleotides: 5. The CDR3 is 14 amino acids. CDR3 in DNA: TGTGCCAGCAGTCTCACAGGGGGCGTTCAGCCCCAGCATTTT. Translated, it gives CASSLTGGVQPQHF.

CDR3 nucleotides: TGTGCCAGCAGTGACGGGCCCTCCCTGAGGGGCTACACCTTC. Translated: CASSDGPSLRGYTF. This sequence joins TRBV2 and TRBJ1-2; D not certain. This CDR3 has 14 amino acids. The V and J ends lost 3 bases and 8 bases respectively, with 16 bases between them. Germline V gives CDR1 SNHLY, CDR2 FYNNEI.

This clonotype has just a few counts. The chain couples TRBV7-3 to TRBJ2-1; D perhaps matches TRBD2 (5 bases). The CDR3 spans 16 residues. The germline V gene has CDR1 SGHTA and CDR2 FQGTGA. The V and J ends lost 1 base and 0 bases respectively, with 10 bases between them. The CDR3 DNA reads TGTGCCAGCAGCTTAAGGAGCGGCAGCTCCTACAATGAGCAGTTCTTC. Its translation is CASSLRSGSSYNEQFF.

This clonotype was detected only a few times. The chain employs TRBV4-3 and TRBJ2-2; D perhaps matches TRBD1 (5 bases). Trimming cost V 3 bases and J 3 bases, with 11 bases left between them. This CDR3 is built from 15 residues. CDR1 and CDR2 from the germline V gene are LGHNA and YSLEER. The CDR3 here is CASSHGEGDTGELFF. The CDR3 nucleotides read TGCGCCAGCAGCCATGGGGAAGGGGACACCGGGGAGCTGTTTTTT.

The CDR3 loop is CASSVGRGLAGLYQETQYF. The CDR3 DNA follows: TGTGCCAGCAGCGTAGGTAGGGGACTAGCGGGCCTGTACCAAGAGACCCAGTACTTC. The V and J genes are TRBV9 and TRBJ2-5; TRBD2 matches 12 bases. Germline lookup yields CDR1 SGDLS and CDR2 YYNGEE. CDR3 length equals 19 residues. V shed 0 bases and J 0 bases; nucleotides not matched to a gene: 9.

This clonotype was counted ten times or more. V is TRBV15 and J is TRBJ2-7; D is unclear. The CDR3 sequence is 15 residues long. CDR1 and CDR2 (germline): LNHNV, YYDKDF (reference sequence). Trimming stripped 0 bases from V and 1 base from J, with 10 bases between. CDR3 nucleotides: TGTGCCACCAGCAGAGATGTGAGTGTATCCTACGAGCAGTACTTC. This gives the protein CATSRDVSVSYEQYF.

This clonotype was detected a few times. The rearrangement joins TRBV29-1 to TRBJ2-1, with TRBD2 identical over 8 bases. Germline trimming cut 6 bases from V and 0 bases from J; bases unmatched to any gene: 4. The CDR3 length is 14 residues. Germline V lookup: CDR1 SQVTM, CDR2 ANQGSEA. In DNA, the CDR3 is TGCAGCGTGTTAGCGGGGAGCTCCTACAATGAGCAGTTCTTC. This translates into CSVLAGSSYNEQFF.

This chain joins TRBV15 and TRBJ2-1, with TRBD2 matching 8 bases. The CDR3 covers 15 residues. Per germline, CDR1 LNHNV and CDR2 YYDKDF (reference sequence). The V segment lost 3 bases and the J segment 5 bases; nucleotides outside the gene matches: 6. The CDR3 protein is CATSSLAGPHNEQFF. CDR3 DNA sequence: TGTGCCACCAGCAGCCTAGCGGGCCCACACAATGAGCAGTTCTTC.

This clonotype was counted at least ten times. The J gene is TRBJ2-3, the V gene TRBV6-2 or TRBV6-3, with TRBD1 matching over 11 bases. Germline values: CDR1 MNHEY, CDR2 SVGEGT. There are 15 residues in the CDR3. After removal of 5 bases from V and 5 bases from J, the junction contained 6 bases not matched to a gene. CDR3 region: CASSPRTGGGDTQYF. Written as DNA, the CDR3 is TGTGCCAGCAGTCCCAGGACAGGGGGCGGAGATACGCAGTATTTT.

This clonotype has more than one count but fewer than ten. The chain couples TRBV5-1 to TRBJ2-6; D remains unclear. Trimming shortened V by 7 bases and J by 3 bases, and 14 bases separated the two germline ends. This CDR3 contains 15 residues. Germline V gene sequence: CDR1 SGHRS, CDR2 YFSETQ. The CDR3 sequence: CASSDLSFGANVLTF. CDR3 DNA sequence: TGCGCCAGCTCAGATCTGAGTTTTGGGGCCAACGTCCTGACTTTC.

The rearrangement joins TRBV6-6 to TRBJ2-7; D may be TRBD2 (6 bases). Germline V gives CDR1 MNHNY, CDR2 SVGAGI (reference sequence). CDR3 length: 13 amino acids. The V and J ends lost 10 bases and 2 bases respectively, with 15 bases between them. The chain's CDR3 is CATQAGGAYEQYF. The CDR3 bases are TGTGCCACCCAGGCAGGCGGGGCCTACGAGCAGTACTTC.

The chain has TRBV20-1 and TRBJ1-2; TRBD1 aligns across 10 bases. Trimming removed 6 bases from V and 11 bases from J; junction bases left unmatched: 12. This CDR3 is 13 amino acids long. Germline V gene sequence: CDR1 DFQATT, CDR2 SNEGSKA (reference sequence). This chain's CDR3 is CSAPDRGRPYYTF. The CDR3 DNA is TGCAGTGCCCCAGACAGGGGGCGGCCCTATTACACCTTC.